One and the same sample provided the 14 T cell receptor beta chains below, sequenced in a study of TIL therapy for anti-PD-1-resistant metastatic lung cancer. Time point given: pre-treatment sample, taken before nivolumab and TIL therapy. Pleural nodules or supraclavicular lymph nodes made up most of the excised metastases sampled. Sequencing used immunoSEQ v3. Method: immunoSEQ multiplex PCR; TCRdb's copy keeps in-frame clones and lacks some. The sample has around 100,000 clones, 55% to 75% seen once. The material sequenced was tumor tissue, taken at baseline. The receptors originated from a person aged 25-80 years with non-small cell lung cancer.

A few counts support this clone. This chain joins TRBV28 and TRBJ1-5; 7 positions agree with TRBD1. The CDR3 runs 12 residues. The germline CDR1 and CDR2 sequences are MDHEN and SYDVKM. V dropped 7 bases and J dropped 5; count of bases not matched to a gene: 2. CDR3 nucleotides: TGTGCCAGCACCACAGGGGATCAGCCCCAGCATTTT. Translating it yields CASTTGDQPQHF.

J is TRBJ2-5 and V is TRBV15; the D call may be TRBD1 or TRBD2 (5 bases each). Trimming removed 1 base from V and 0 bases from J, with 9 bases in between. The CDR3 sequence is 15 residues long. Germline assignment: CDR1 LNHNV and CDR2 YYDKDF (reference sequence). This chain's CDR3 is CATSRGGGYQETQYF. The DNA of the CDR3 is TGTGCCACCAGCAGAGGGGGCGGGTACCAAGAGACCCAGTACTTC.

V usage is TRBV2 and J usage is TRBJ1-1; D is possibly TRBD1 (5 bases). Germline V gene lookup returns CDR1 SNHLY and CDR2 FYNNEI. Trimming took off 3 bases at V and 0 bases at J, with 11 bases between the two ends. This CDR3 spans 15 amino acids. The CDR3 DNA follows: TGTGCCAGCAGTGAGGGGGGACGGATGAACACTGAAGCTTTCTTT. This encodes CASSEGGRMNTEAFF.

The rearrangement links TRBV7-9 to TRBJ1-2, with a possible D match to TRBD1 (6 bases). V lost 2 bases and J 4 bases, leaving 17 bases between the germline ends. This CDR3 contains 16 residues. CDR1 and CDR2 from the germline V gene are SEHNR and FQNEAQ (reference sequence). CDR3 loop: CASSLQGPYEAYGYTF. CDR3 coding DNA: TGTGCCAGCAGCTTACAGGGGCCCTACGAGGCCTATGGCTACACCTTC.

The rearrangement joins TRBV29-1 to TRBJ2-3; 8 bases are a match to TRBD1. Per the germline V gene, CDR1 is SQVTM and CDR2 is ANQGSEA. This CDR3 comprises 14 residues. The ends lost 4 bases at V and 0 bases at J; junction bases unmatched: 3. The CDR3 reads CSVGTGGSTDTQYF. The CDR3 coding sequence is TGCAGCGTTGGAACAGGGGGAAGCACAGATACGCAGTATTTT.

This rearrangement joins TRBV18 to TRBJ2-7; 11 bases are a match to TRBD1. Germline trimming cut 3 bases from V and 4 bases from J; bases unmatched to any gene: 8. Germline assignment: CDR1 KGHSH and CDR2 LQKENI. The CDR3 length is 16 residues. Here the CDR3 DNA reads TGTGCCAGCTCACCGACGCCGGGACAGGGGGGTTACGAGCAGTACTTC. Protein sequence: CASSPTPGQGGYEQYF.

J is TRBJ1-2 and V is TRBV6-2 or TRBV6-3; D ambiguous. The length of the CDR3 is 13 residues. Per germline, CDR1 MNHEY and CDR2 SVGEGT. V was trimmed by 6 bases and J by 2 bases, leaving 10 bases between them. CDR3: CASSLKGNYGYTF. Here the CDR3 DNA reads TGTGCCAGCAGCCTAAAAGGGAACTATGGCTACACCTTC.

This clone was recorded a few times. The V and J genes are TRBV6-5 and TRBJ2-3; D uncertain. The CDR3 covers 14 residues. Between the trimmed V and J ends, which lost 1 base and 0 bases, there was a span of 5 bases. Germline values: CDR1 MNHEY, CDR2 SVGAGI. The CDR3 sequence is CASSYWASTDTQYF. CDR3 in DNA: TGTGCCAGCAGTTACTGGGCTAGCACAGATACGCAGTATTTT.

This chain uses TRBV2 with TRBJ2-7; D is unresolved. Germline V gives CDR1 SNHLY, CDR2 FYNNEI. The CDR3 spans 13 residues. V gave up 2 bases and J gave up 2 bases, with 7 bases separating them. The CDR3 is CASSELGTYEQYF. The CDR3 nucleotides read TGTGCCAGCAGTGAACTAGGGACCTACGAGCAGTACTTC.

This clone was counted a few times. The V gene is TRBV7-9, the J gene TRBJ1-1, with 7 bases lining up with TRBD1. This CDR3 has 14 amino acids. Unmatched junction bases numbered 4, after V lost 1 base and J lost 5 bases. The germline gives CDR1 SEHNR, CDR2 FQNEAQ (reference sequence). The CDR3 here is CASSLGGRGTEAFF. CDR3 in DNA: TGTGCCAGCAGCTTAGGCGGCAGGGGGACTGAAGCTTTCTTT.

This clone showed up just once. The CDR3, as DNA: TGTGCCAGCAGGCCGGGATCTAGCAATCAGCCCCAGCATTTT. This gives the protein CASRPGSSNQPQHF. The chain carries TRBV6-5 and TRBJ1-5; D is uncertain. V gave up 6 bases and J gave up 0 bases, with 9 bases separating them. The CDR3 runs 14 residues. Germline assignment: CDR1 MNHEY and CDR2 SVGAGI.

This clone was picked up a small number of times. The chain links TRBV18 to TRBJ2-3, with D tentatively TRBD2 (6 bases). V lost 5 bases to trimming and J lost 2 bases, with 17 bases between them. In germline, CDR1 is KGHSH, CDR2 LQKENI. The length of the CDR3 is 16 residues. CDR3 loop: CASSIVPGAYTDTQYF. In nucleotides, the CDR3 is TGTGCCAGCTCAATTGTCCCGGGAGCCTACACAGATACGCAGTATTTT.

The rearrangement joins TRBV4-3 to TRBJ2-3; 7 nucleotides line up with TRBD2. Germline CDR1 LGHNA, CDR2 YSLEER. V lost 0 bases, J lost 4 bases, and 4 bases stayed unmatched. The CDR3 is 15 residues long. The CDR3 DNA follows: TGCGCCAGCAGCCAAGAGGCGGGGGACCCAGATACGCAGTATTTT. Translated: CASSQEAGDPDTQYF.

The chain has TRBV15 and TRBJ1-1; D remains ambiguous. This CDR3 region has 16 residues. Between the trimmed V and J ends, which lost 1 base and 0 bases, there was a span of 12 bases. Per the germline V gene, CDR1 is LNHNV and CDR2 is YYDKDF (reference sequence). The CDR3 sequence is CATSRVRPGMNTEAFF. The CDR3 DNA sequence: TGTGCCACCAGCAGAGTTCGCCCAGGTATGAACACTGAAGCTTTCTTT.